These 28 T cell receptor beta chains were sequenced from one sample in a study of PD-1 blockade in classical Hodgkin lymphoma. Sequencing used immunoSEQ multiplex PCR; TCRdb keeps in-frame clones, though not all of them. The sample lists some 28,000 clones; just over 90% were seen once. Time point defined: newly diagnosed, previously untreated cHL patient sample. Sequenced material: peripheral blood mononuclear cells (PBMCs). Receptors were obtained from a human donor with classical Hodgkin lymphoma.

The rearrangement links TRBV7-2 to TRBJ2-2; TRBD2 aligns across 7 bases. Per the germline V gene, CDR1 is SGHTA and CDR2 is FQGNSA. The CDR3 spans 16 residues. The V gene end was trimmed by 5 bases and the J gene end by 2 bases; junction bases not matched to a gene: 8. CDR3 nucleotide sequence: TGTGCCAGCAGCGCCGGGACTACCGCAAACACCGGGGAGCTGTTTTTT. Its translation is CASSAGTTANTGELFF.

This rearrangement joins TRBV11-3 to TRBJ1-1; D not resolved. The length of the CDR3 is 14 residues. CDR1 is SGHNT, CDR2 YENEEA, per germline. Trimming left V 2 bases short and J 0 bases short, with 7 bases between. The CDR3 nucleotides read TGTGCCAGCAGCTTAAGCTCTGTGAACACTGAAGCTTTCTTT. It translates to CASSLSSVNTEAFF. The full variable domain, with the rest looked up from reference TRBV11-3 and TRBJ1-1, is EAGVVQSPRYKIIEKKQPVAFWCNPISGHNTLYWYLQNLGQGPELLIRYENEEAVDDSQLPKDRFSAERLKGVDSTLKIQPAELGDSAVYLCASSLSSVNTEAFFGQGTRLTVV.

The chain employs TRBV7-9 and TRBJ1-2, with D hard to call. Germline CDR1 reads SEHNR; CDR2 reads FQNEAQ (reference sequence). The CDR3 is made up of 13 amino acids. V was cut by 3 bases and J by 8 bases, with 13 bases left in between. For the CDR3, the DNA is TGTGCCAGCAGCTTTCCCCAGACGAAGGGCTACACCTTC. Translation: CASSFPQTKGYTF. The entire variable domain, with the rest obtained from reference TRBV7-9 and TRBJ1-2, is as follows: DTGVSQNPRHKITKRGQNVTFRCDPISEHNRLYWYRQTLGQGPEFLTYFQNEAQLEKSRLLSDRFSAERPKGSFSTLEIQRTEQGDSAMYLCASSFPQTKGYTFGSGTRLTVV.

The chain carries TRBV10-3 and TRBJ1-1; D unclear. With 3 bases removed from V and 6 bases from J, the gap between germline ends came to 8 bases. Germline-derived CDR1 and CDR2 are ENHRY and SYGVKD. This CDR3 has 12 amino acids. The CDR3 loop is CAISEMGSEAFF. CDR3 bases: TGTGCCATCAGTGAAATGGGTTCTGAAGCTTTCTTT.

The chain joins TRBV6-6 to TRBJ1-1, with a weak D call TRBD1 (5 bases). V was cut by 0 bases and J by 4 bases, with 9 bases left in between. Per germline, CDR1 MNHNY and CDR2 SVGAGI (reference sequence). The CDR3 consists of 14 residues. CDR3 sequence reads: CASSYSRGGTEAFF. In DNA, the CDR3 is TGTGCCAGCAGTTACTCGAGGGGTGGCACTGAAGCTTTCTTT.

The rearrangement links TRBV19 to TRBJ1-5, with TRBD1 as a possible D gene (5 bases). V lost 3 bases, J lost 5 bases, and 11 bases lay in between. The germline V gene has CDR1 LNHDA and CDR2 SQIVND (reference sequence). This CDR3 is built from 14 residues. CDR3 sequence reads: CASSMKGRDQPQHF. CDR3 DNA sequence: TGTGCCAGTAGTATGAAGGGCAGGGATCAGCCCCAGCATTTT.

The CDR3 nucleotides read TGTGCCAGCAGCTCGGGGACAGGATGGATAAGTGGCTACACCTTC. As protein: CASSSGTGWISGYTF. The gene calls are TRBV7-2 and TRBJ1-2; TRBD1 matches at 8 bases. CDR1 is SGHTA, CDR2 FQGNSA, per germline. The junction had 11 bases not matched to a gene; V was cut back by 4 bases and J by 7 bases. The CDR3 extends over 15 amino acids.

The chain has TRBV10-3 and TRBJ1-2; D is uncertain. V was trimmed by 0 bases and J by 7 bases, leaving 6 bases between them. The CDR3 has 12 amino acids. CDR1 and CDR2 (germline): ENHRY, SYGVKD. CDR3 sequence reads: CAISESGFGYTF. The CDR3 DNA reads TGTGCCATCAGTGAGTCGGGGTTTGGCTACACCTTC.

J is TRBJ1-2 and V is TRBV6-1, with D possibly being TRBD1 (6 bases). The germline V gene has CDR1 MNHNS and CDR2 SASEGT. The CDR3 has 11 residues. V was cut by 5 bases and J by 6 bases, with 7 bases left in between. CDR3 protein: CASSYRDGYTF. CDR3 sequence (DNA): TGTGCCAGCAGTTACAGGGATGGCTACACCTTC.

V is TRBV19 and J is TRBJ2-7, with D hard to call. Trimming took off 1 base at V and 1 base at J, with 8 bases between the two ends. This CDR3 region has 14 residues. Germline CDR1 is LNHDA and CDR2 is SQIVND (reference sequence). Here the CDR3 DNA reads TGTGCCAGTAGTATAGCATCAGTGTCCTACGAGCAGTACTTC. Amino acid sequence: CASSIASVSYEQYF. Full variable domain (missing parts from reference TRBV19 and TRBJ2-7): DGGITQSPKYLFRKEGQNVTLSCEQNLNHDAMYWYRQDPGQGLRLIYYSQIVNDFQKGDIAEGYSVSREKKESFPLTVTSAQKNPTAFYLCASSIASVSYEQYFGPGTRLTVT.

This chain joins TRBV5-4 and TRBJ2-5; maybe TRBD1 (6 bases). Germline V CDR1 and CDR2: SGHNT, YYREEE (reference sequence). The V end lost 1 base, the J end lost 5 bases, and 15 bases lay between the germline ends. The CDR3 sequence is 15 residues long. The CDR3, as DNA: TGTGCCAGCAGCTTGAACTGGGGGCGCCTGGAGACCCAGTACTTC. It is translated as CASSLNWGRLETQYF.

The gene calls are TRBV7-2 and TRBJ2-2, with 12 bases lining up with TRBD2. The CDR3 has 16 amino acids. Germline V lookup: CDR1 SGHTA, CDR2 FQGNSA. With 6 bases clipped from V and 5 bases from J, the junction kept 7 bases outside the gene matches. This chain's CDR3 is CASRQTSGRSTGELFF. DNA for the CDR3: TGTGCCAGCAGGCAGACTAGCGGGAGAAGTACCGGGGAGCTGTTTTTT.

V usage is TRBV2 and J usage is TRBJ2-5; 7 nucleotides agree with TRBD1. V dropped 7 bases and J dropped 2; count of bases not matched to a gene: 7. This CDR3 region has 14 residues. CDR1 is SNHLY and CDR2 is FYNNEI in the germline V gene. CDR3 sequence (DNA): TGTGCCAGCAACAAGGGGACAGAGCAAGAGACCCAGTACTTC. Translated, it gives CASNKGTEQETQYF.

The rearrangement links TRBV7-2 to TRBJ2-5, with D possibly TRBD2 on 5 matching bases. Per the germline V gene, CDR1 is SGHTA and CDR2 is FQGNSA. Trimming removed 2 bases from V and 3 bases from J, with 16 bases in between. CDR3 size: 16 residues. The CDR3 loop reads CASSLWAPGLEETQYF. The CDR3 coding sequence is TGTGCCAGCAGCTTATGGGCCCCGGGGTTAGAAGAGACCCAGTACTTC.

The chain uses TRBV27 and TRBJ2-5, with D hard to call. This CDR3 has 14 amino acids. Trimming pared 3 bases from V and 11 bases from J, leaving 19 bases between. CDR1 is MNHEY, CDR2 SMNVEV, per germline (reference sequence). For the CDR3, the DNA is TGTGCCAGCAGTTTCGACCCAGACGGCGGCGTTCAGTACTTC. Translated, it gives CASSFDPDGGVQYF.

The rearrangement uses TRBV9 and TRBJ2-7; 10 bases are shared with TRBD2. The CDR3 spans 15 residues. Germline V gives CDR1 SGDLS, CDR2 YYNGEE. The trim removed 0 bases at V and 2 bases at J, leaving 2 bases unmatched. CDR3 sequence: CASSVGGTSAYEQYF. CDR3 coding DNA: TGTGCCAGCAGCGTAGGGGGGACTAGCGCCTACGAGCAGTACTTC.

This chain uses TRBV9 with TRBJ2-1; 7 bases fit TRBD2. This CDR3 has 17 residues. CDR1 and CDR2 (germline): SGDLS, YYNGEE. Trimming at V came to 4 bases and at J to 2 bases, leaving 12 bases not matched to a gene. The CDR3 nucleotides are TGTGCCAGCAGCTCCGGGGTGGCGGGAGCGGCCTACAATGAGCAGTTCTTC. The encoded protein is CASSSGVAGAAYNEQFF. The full variable domain, in which reference TRBV9 and TRBJ2-1 provide the parts outside the CDR3, is DSGVTQTPKHLITATGQRVTLRCSPRSGDLSVYWYQQSLDQGLQFLIQYYNGEERAKGNILERFSAQQFPDLHSELNLSSLELGDSALYFCASSSGVAGAAYNEQFFGPGTRLTVL.

The chain uses TRBV7-9 and TRBJ2-7, with a weak D call TRBD1 (6 bases). CDR1 is SEHNR, CDR2 FQNEAQ, per germline (reference sequence). This CDR3 is built from 14 residues. Between the trimmed V and J ends, which lost 2 bases and 5 bases, there was a span of 13 bases. As DNA, the CDR3 is TGTGCCAGCAGCTTATCACAGGGTTTCAACGAGCAGTACTTC. Translated: CASSLSQGFNEQYF.

The rearrangement uses TRBV28 and TRBJ1-1; 8 bases fit TRBD1. The V and J ends lost 4 bases and 6 bases, in that order; junction bases with no gene match: 13. From germline, CDR1 is MDHEN and CDR2 SYDVKM. This CDR3 has 16 amino acids. The CDR3 region has the DNA TGTGCCAGCAGTTCCCCCACACAGGGGGTCGGCGCTGAAGCTTTCTTT. The encoded protein is CASSSPTQGVGAEAFF.

This clone was seen just once. The chain uses TRBV2 and TRBJ2-2; 12 bases line up with TRBD2. The V segment lost 4 bases and the J segment 5 bases; nucleotides outside the gene matches: 5. This CDR3 is built from 16 residues. Germline V gives CDR1 SNHLY, CDR2 FYNNEI. The CDR3 is CASSVSSGRDTGELFF. The CDR3 region has the DNA TGTGCCAGCAGTGTTTCTAGCGGGAGGGATACCGGGGAGCTGTTTTTT.

The gene calls are TRBV7-6 and TRBJ2-2; 8 bases map to TRBD2. This CDR3 has 16 amino acids. Looked up from germline, CDR1 is SGHVS and CDR2 is FNYEAQ. Unmatched junction bases numbered 3, after V lost 1 base and J lost 2 bases. This CDR3 reads CASSLVAGSNTGELFF. CDR3 nucleotides: TGTGCCAGCAGCTTAGTAGCGGGGAGTAACACCGGGGAGCTGTTTTTT.

The V and J genes are TRBV10-3 and TRBJ2-3, with 8 bases lining up with TRBD2. V dropped 3 bases and J dropped 5; count of bases not matched to a gene: 1. Germline V gene sequence: CDR1 ENHRY, CDR2 SYGVKD. There are 13 residues in the CDR3. CDR3 in DNA: TGTGCCATCAGTGACCTAGCGGGAGATACGCAGTATTTT. Protein sequence: CAISDLAGDTQYF.

The chain combines TRBV28 with TRBJ1-4; D unresolved. The V and J ends lost 6 bases and 0 bases respectively, with 17 bases between them. The germline CDR1 and CDR2 sequences are MDHEN and SYDVKM. The CDR3 runs 17 residues. The CDR3 is CASSSKLSGATNEKLFF. DNA of the CDR3: TGTGCCAGCAGCTCTAAGTTGAGCGGGGCAACTAATGAAAAACTGTTTTTT.

The J gene is TRBJ2-5, the V gene TRBV30, with 10 bases identical to TRBD1. Germline lookup yields CDR1 GTSNPN and CDR2 SVGIG (reference sequence). J was trimmed by 5 bases and V by 3 bases; bases with no gene match: 9. The CDR3 loop spans 15 amino acids. The CDR3 sequence: CAWSEQTGGWETQYF. CDR3 sequence (DNA): TGTGCCTGGAGCGAACAGACAGGGGGCTGGGAGACCCAGTACTTC.

This rearrangement joins TRBV27 to TRBJ2-7, with 8 bases aligning to TRBD1. V lost 2 bases and J lost 2; bases outside the gene matches: 2. The germline gives CDR1 MNHEY, CDR2 SMNVEV (reference sequence). CDR3 length equals 14 residues. CDR3 region: CASSLAGGTYEQYF. As DNA, the CDR3 is TGTGCCAGCAGTTTAGCAGGGGGCACCTACGAGCAGTACTTC.

The genes are TRBV29-1 and TRBJ1-2; no firm D call. The germline V gene has CDR1 SQVTM and CDR2 ANQGSEA. The germline V and J ends were trimmed by 4 bases and 7 bases, with 13 bases remaining between them. The CDR3 runs to 12 residues. The CDR3 DNA follows: TGCAGCGTTGGGGAAATGGGGTTTGGCTACACCTTC. Translated, it gives CSVGEMGFGYTF.

For this clone: Germline is not matched at one junction end, which may reflect a read error. The gene calls are TRBV9 and TRBJ2-5, with D unclear. CDR3 length: 12 residues. In germline, CDR1 is SGDLS, CDR2 YYNGEE. The DNA of the CDR3 is TGTGCCAGCAGCGCCTCGGAAGAGGCCCAGTACTTC. Its protein is CASSASEEAQYF.

The chain uses TRBV2 and TRBJ2-2; 10 nucleotides align to TRBD2. The V gene end was trimmed by 2 bases and the J gene end by 8 bases; junction bases not matched to a gene: 5. Germline values: CDR1 SNHLY, CDR2 FYNNEI. The CDR3 runs to 15 residues. The DNA of the CDR3 is TGTGCCAGCAGTGAACGTCTAGCGGGAGCGGGGGAGCTGTTTTTT. Protein: CASSERLAGAGELFF. Full variable domain (outside the CDR3, taken from reference TRBV2 and TRBJ2-2): EPEVTQTPSHQVTQMGQEVILRCVPISNHLYFYWYRQILGQKVEFLVSFYNNEISEKSEIFDDQFSVERPDGSNFTLKIRSTKLEDSAMYFCASSERLAGAGELFFGEGSRLTVL.